This passage covers 30 T cell receptor beta chains from one sample sequenced in a study of siplizumab effects on memory and regulatory T cells. TCRdb's table, derived via immunoSEQ multiplex PCR, lists solely in-frame clones and lacks some. The table has about 27,000 clones, around 80% seen once. The sample consisted of memory CD4+ T cells sorted from blood. All receptors derive from a human donor in good health.

V gene TRBV29-1 combines with J gene TRBJ2-1, with 13 bases identical to TRBD2. Germline CDR1 reads SQVTM; CDR2 reads ANQGSEA. The V and J ends lost 1 base and 6 bases, in that order; junction bases with no gene match: 6. The CDR3 length is 16 residues. The CDR3 spells CSVEGVRTSGSNEQFF. The CDR3 bases are TGCAGCGTTGAAGGGGTGAGGACTAGCGGGAGCAATGAGCAGTTCTTC.

Details on this clone: At the DNA level, this CDR3 is encoded by other sequences in the same sample as well. The V call is TRBV4-1, the J call TRBJ2-7; no firm D call. V dropped 1 base and J dropped 0 bases, with 7 bases sitting between them. Looked up from germline, CDR1 is MGHRA and CDR2 is YSYEKL. There are 14 residues in the CDR3. CDR3 nucleotide sequence: TGCGCCAGCAGCCAAGGGCTATTCTCCTACGAGCAGTACTTC. This codes for CASSQGLFSYEQYF.

The chain couples TRBV2 to TRBJ2-6; no clear D gene. Trimming took off 4 bases at V and 2 bases at J, with 6 bases between the two ends. Per the germline V gene, CDR1 is SNHLY and CDR2 is FYNNEI. The CDR3 has 14 amino acids. As DNA, the CDR3 is TGTGCCAGCAGTGGGGCAGCTGGGGCCAACGTCCTGACTTTC. It codes for CASSGAAGANVLTF.

The rearrangement joins TRBV12-5 to TRBJ2-7, with D unclear. V shed 2 bases and J shed 3 bases, with 5 bases lying between them. CDR1 LGHNT and CDR2 FRNRAP come from the germline V gene. The CDR3 has 12 residues. The CDR3 sequence: CASGLIVYEQYF. The CDR3 DNA reads TGTGCTAGTGGTTTGATCGTCTACGAGCAGTACTTC.

The chain uses TRBV30 and TRBJ2-4; 7 positions agree with TRBD1. Germline V gene sequence: CDR1 GTSNPN, CDR2 SVGIG (reference sequence). Trimming removed 2 bases from V and 5 bases from J; junction bases left unmatched: 3. This CDR3 region has 13 residues. The CDR3 reads CAWSRDRENIQYF. As DNA, the CDR3 is TGTGCCTGGAGTCGCGACAGGGAAAACATTCAGTACTTC.

The genes are TRBV5-1 and TRBJ2-3; D may match TRBD1 or TRBD2 (5 bases each). The CDR3 consists of 15 residues. Trimming removed 4 bases from V and 0 bases from J, with 12 bases in between. Germline CDR1 SGHRS, CDR2 YFSETQ. CDR3 bases: TGCGCCAGCAGCGACGGGACCCCGAGCACAGATACGCAGTATTTT. Translation gives CASSDGTPSTDTQYF. The full variable domain, with the rest looked up from reference TRBV5-1 and TRBJ2-3, is KAGVTQTPRYLIKTRGQQVTLSCSPISGHRSVSWYQQTPGQGLQFLFEYFSETQRNKGNFPGRFSGRQFSNSRSEMNVSTLELGDSALYLCASSDGTPSTDTQYFGPGTRLTVL.

The chain is built from TRBV5-6 and TRBJ1-6; the match to TRBD1 covers 8 bases. Germline CDR1 is SGHDT and CDR2 is YYEEEE. This CDR3 comprises 14 residues. V lost 4 bases to trimming and J lost 7 bases; unmatched junction nucleotides: 4. Here the CDR3 reads CASSRTGSNSPLHF. CDR3 bases: TGTGCCAGCAGCCGGACAGGGTCGAATTCACCCCTCCACTTT.

V is TRBV19 and J is TRBJ2-3; 11 bases match TRBD1. The CDR3 spans 14 residues. V was pared by 4 bases and J by 4 bases, with 1 base of the junction left unmatched. Germline V gene sequence: CDR1 LNHDA, CDR2 SQIVND (reference sequence). The CDR3 DNA reads TGTGCCAGTAGTAGGGGACAGGGGGCAGATACGCAGTATTTT. Protein sequence: CASSRGQGADTQYF.

The chain recombines TRBV4-3 with TRBJ2-5; TRBD2 might be the D (6 bases). The V end was cut by 2 bases, the J end by 7 bases, with 11 bases between. Germline CDR1 is LGHNA and CDR2 is YSLEER. This CDR3 region has 13 residues. The CDR3 nucleotides are TGCGCCAGCAGCCAAAACCAAGCGGGGACCCAGTACTTC. Its protein product is CASSQNQAGTQYF.

The chain couples TRBV18 to TRBJ1-1; no definite D call. The V end lost 4 bases, the J end lost 4 bases, and 4 bases lay between the germline ends. Germline V gene sequence: CDR1 KGHSH, CDR2 LQKENI. The CDR3 is made up of 11 amino acids. The CDR3 loop is CASSQGTEAFF. In DNA, the CDR3 is TGTGCCAGCTCACAGGGCACTGAAGCTTTCTTT.

The chain is built from TRBV6-5 and TRBJ2-7, with D perhaps matching TRBD1 or TRBD2 (5 bases each). CDR1 and CDR2 from the germline V gene are MNHEY and SVGAGI. V gave up 6 bases and J gave up 2 bases, with 14 bases separating them. This CDR3 has 14 amino acids. In DNA, the CDR3 is TGTGCCAGCAGAACCGGGACCGTCCCCTACGAGCAGTACTTC. Amino acids: CASRTGTVPYEQYF.

The chain links TRBV5-1 to TRBJ2-3, with D unresolved. Germline V gene lookup returns CDR1 SGHRS and CDR2 YFSETQ. The CDR3 extends over 14 amino acids. Trimming stripped 0 bases from V and 4 bases from J, with 9 bases between. The CDR3 DNA is TGCGCCAGCAGCTTGGGGACGAACGCAGATACGCAGTATTTT. Translation gives CASSLGTNADTQYF.

The chain carries TRBV4-1 and TRBJ2-7; no clear D. This CDR3 has 19 amino acids. The V gene's germline CDR1 is MGHRA and CDR2 YSYEKL. V was clipped by 0 bases and J by 2 bases, with 23 bases between them. The CDR3 coding sequence is TGCGCCAGCAGCCAAGATCTTTTTGAGTCCTCTGCCCGAACCTACGAGCAGTACTTC. Protein sequence: CASSQDLFESSARTYEQYF.

This rearrangement joins TRBV7-9 to TRBJ1-1; D unclear. Trimming shortened V by 2 bases and J by 3 bases, and 4 bases separated the two germline ends. CDR3 length: 12 residues. Germline CDR1 is SEHNR and CDR2 is FQNEAQ (reference sequence). The CDR3 coding sequence is TGTGCCAGCAGCTTAATGGACACTGAAGCTTTCTTT. It specifies CASSLMDTEAFF.

The J gene is TRBJ2-1, the V gene TRBV7-2; TRBD2 matches 7 bases. Trimming at V came to 5 bases and at J to 0 bases, leaving 7 bases not matched to a gene. The germline CDR1 and CDR2 sequences are SGHTA and FQGNSA. This CDR3 is 16 amino acids long. CDR3 amino acids: CASSPWGGDSYNEQFF. CDR3 coding DNA: TGTGCCAGCAGCCCATGGGGGGGGGACTCCTACAATGAGCAGTTCTTC.

The CDR3 sequence: CASSESGTYNSPLHF. The CDR3 DNA reads TGCGCCAGCAGTGAGTCGGGGACCTATAATTCACCCCTCCACTTT. The chain uses TRBV10-2 and TRBJ1-6; D is ambiguous. This CDR3 comprises 15 residues. V lost 0 bases and J lost 2, with 5 bases in between. Germline CDR1 is WSHSY and CDR2 is SAAADI.

The chain recombines TRBV4-1 with TRBJ2-5, with 7 bases aligning to TRBD1. The CDR3 has 16 amino acids. Germline V gene lookup returns CDR1 MGHRA and CDR2 YSYEKL. J lost 0 bases, V lost 4 bases, and 8 bases had no gene match. This CDR3 is CASSPTGQRNQETQYF. CDR3 nucleotide sequence: TGCGCCAGCAGCCCGACGGGACAGAGAAACCAAGAGACCCAGTACTTC.

The CDR3 loop is CASSSSGAHEKLFF. CDR3 DNA sequence: TGTGCCAGCAGCTCATCCGGGGCTCATGAAAAACTGTTTTTT. The V gene is TRBV5-4, the J gene TRBJ1-4; tentatively, D is TRBD1 (5 bases). Germline-derived CDR1 and CDR2 are SGHNT and YYREEE (reference sequence). V lost 3 bases and J 6 bases, leaving 12 bases between the germline ends. This CDR3 comprises 14 residues.

The chain has TRBV28 and TRBJ1-5; D call uncertain. Trimming took 2 bases from V and 2 from J, leaving 10 bases between them. Germline V lookup: CDR1 MDHEN, CDR2 SYDVKM. The CDR3 is 15 amino acids. CDR3 DNA: TGTGCCAGCAGTTTAAGGGCGGCACGCAATCAGCCCCAGCATTTT. It encodes CASSLRAARNQPQHF.

This chain joins TRBV7-3 and TRBJ2-1; D possibly uses TRBD1 or TRBD2 (5 bases each). CDR3 length: 15 residues. V was clipped by 5 bases and J by 5 bases, with 16 bases between them. Germline-derived CDR1 and CDR2 are SGHTA and FQGTGA. CDR3 nucleotide sequence: TGTGCCAGCAGCCAAGTGGGACCGACACACAATGAGCAGTTCTTC. It encodes CASSQVGPTHNEQFF.

The chain uses TRBV19 and TRBJ2-1; 8 bases align to TRBD2. The CDR3 sequence is 15 residues long. Looked up from germline, CDR1 is LNHDA and CDR2 is SQIVND (reference sequence). The J segment lost 5 bases and the V segment lost 3 bases, leaving 6 bases of the junction unmatched. The CDR3 loop is CASSMRGLENNEQFF. CDR3 DNA sequence: TGTGCCAGTAGTATGAGGGGACTAGAGAACAATGAGCAGTTCTTC.

This chain uses TRBV19 with TRBJ1-1; perhaps TRBD1 as D (5 bases). Looked up from germline, CDR1 is LNHDA and CDR2 is SQIVND (reference sequence). The CDR3 contains 14 residues. V was trimmed by 5 bases and J by 3 bases, leaving 13 bases between them. Here the CDR3 reads CASSVPQGYTEAFF. CDR3 sequence (DNA): TGTGCCAGTAGTGTACCTCAGGGATACACTGAAGCTTTCTTT.

This CDR3 is CASSGLAGPGELFF. CDR3 bases: TGTGCCAGCAGCGGACTAGCGGGCCCCGGGGAGCTGTTTTTT. This rearrangement joins TRBV6-1 to TRBJ2-2; 11 bases fit TRBD2. The ends lost 6 bases at V and 6 bases at J; junction bases unmatched: 3. The CDR3 length is 14 residues. Germline V gene lookup returns CDR1 MNHNS and CDR2 SASEGT.

The rearrangement joins TRBV15 to TRBJ2-2; no firm D call. CDR1 is LNHNV and CDR2 is YYDKDF in the germline V gene (reference sequence). The CDR3 extends over 15 amino acids. V lost 0 bases to trimming and J lost 0 bases, with 5 bases between them. The CDR3 sequence is CATSRDFTNTGELFF. The DNA for the CDR3 is TGTGCCACCAGCAGAGATTTCACGAACACCGGGGAGCTGTTTTTT.

This chain connects TRBV28 to TRBJ2-7, with 9 positions matching TRBD1. Germline lookup yields CDR1 MDHEN and CDR2 SYDVKM. Trimming cost V 5 bases and J 6 bases; bases outside gene matches: 8. The CDR3 extends over 14 amino acids. CDR3: CASSPGTGSREQYF. As DNA, the CDR3 is TGTGCCAGCAGTCCCGGGACAGGGTCGCGCGAGCAGTACTTC.

The chain combines TRBV18 with TRBJ2-7, with TRBD2 matching over 14 bases. The CDR3 contains 15 residues. The V and J ends lost 5 bases and 7 bases, in that order; junction bases with no gene match: 7. CDR1 and CDR2 from the germline V gene are KGHSH and LQKENI. For the CDR3, the DNA is TGTGCCAGCTCAGAGACTAGCGGGAGGGCCGAGGAGCAGTACTTC. It codes for CASSETSGRAEEQYF.

V gene TRBV19 combines with J gene TRBJ2-6; 10 bases fit TRBD2. Germline CDR1 reads LNHDA; CDR2 reads SQIVND (reference sequence). The CDR3 is 15 amino acids. The trim removed 10 bases at V and 0 bases at J, leaving 3 bases unmatched. The CDR3 region is CATAGGYSGANVLTF. The CDR3 DNA sequence: TGTGCCACAGCGGGAGGGTACTCTGGGGCCAACGTCCTGACTTTC.

The rearrangement uses TRBV7-6 and TRBJ2-1; TRBD2 aligns across 9 bases. Germline assignment: CDR1 SGHVS and CDR2 FNYEAQ. The CDR3 extends over 14 amino acids. Losses at the gene ends were 1 base for V and 9 bases for J; bases not matched to a gene: 4. CDR3 in DNA: TGTGCCAGCAGCTTAGGCGGGAGGGCCGGTGAGCAGTTCTTC. Residues: CASSLGGRAGEQFF.

The rearrangement links TRBV13 to TRBJ2-7; D ambiguous. Looked up from germline, CDR1 is PRHDT and CDR2 is FYEKMQ (reference sequence). This CDR3 contains 14 residues. V lost 4 bases, J lost 0 bases, and 10 bases lay in between. CDR3 bases: TGTGCCAGCAGCTCCCGGGTCTACTCCTACGAGCAGTACTTC. Protein product: CASSSRVYSYEQYF.

This clone was seen just once. V is TRBV30 and J is TRBJ2-7; no definite D call. Per germline, CDR1 GTSNPN and CDR2 SVGIG (reference sequence). V was trimmed by 2 bases and J by 7 bases, leaving 15 bases between them. CDR3 size: 13 residues. The DNA of the CDR3 is TGTGCCTGGAGTACCGGTCTCCTTCGGGAGCAGTACTTC. Translated: CAWSTGLLREQYF.